What follows are 23 T cell receptor beta chains derived from one specimen sequenced in a study of T cell responses to AZD1222 COVID-19 vaccine. Profiling relied on immunoSEQ multiplex PCR, and the TCRdb table lists in-frame clones only, not all of them. The profile shows some 130,000 clones, around 87% of them singletons. The starting material was peripheral blood, obtained on day 0 of AZD1222 vaccination. The source is an adult in good health.

This clone was seen only once. The CDR3 DNA is TGCGCCAGCAGCCAGCCGGACACGACTGGAAACACCATATATTTT. This sequence encodes CASSQPDTTGNTIYF. The V gene is TRBV5-1, the J gene TRBJ1-3, with a tentative D call TRBD1 (5 bases). Germline CDR1 SGHRS, CDR2 YFSETQ. Trimming removed 4 bases at V and 2 bases at J, with 13 bases between. There are 15 residues in the CDR3.

The chain couples TRBV29-1 to TRBJ1-2; the D is unclear. CDR3 length equals 14 residues. V lost 0 bases, J lost 4 bases, and 12 bases lay in between. The germline V gene encodes CDR1 SQVTM and CDR2 ANQGSEA. The CDR3 region has the DNA TGCAGCGTTGAAGATGCCGTCCGCTCCTATGGCTACACCTTC. It yields the protein CSVEDAVRSYGYTF.

The chain is built from TRBV27 and TRBJ1-5; no reliable D call. Germline CDR1 MNHEY, CDR2 SMNVEV (reference sequence). The CDR3 contains 12 residues. V dropped 3 bases and J dropped 6 bases, with 6 bases sitting between them. This CDR3 reads CASSLIGQPQHF. The CDR3 DNA sequence: TGTGCCAGCAGTTTGATCGGTCAGCCCCAGCATTTT.

This clone was recorded a few times. This sequence joins TRBV4-1 and TRBJ1-4; 9 bases match TRBD1. Germline CDR1 and CDR2: MGHRA and YSYEKL. V shed 1 base and J 7 bases; nucleotides not matched to a gene: 10. This CDR3 is 17 amino acids long. CDR3 loop: CASSQVSRGTGTEKLFF. The CDR3 DNA reads TGCGCCAGCAGCCAAGTGTCAAGAGGGACAGGGACTGAAAAACTGTTTTTT.

The rearrangement uses TRBV7-9 and TRBJ2-7; D gene uncertain. The germline V and J ends were trimmed by 5 bases and 9 bases, with 17 bases remaining between them. The germline CDR1 and CDR2 sequences are SEHNR and FQNEAQ (reference sequence). The CDR3 extends over 13 amino acids. CDR3 sequence reads: CASSRGPRPGQYF. CDR3 coding DNA: TGTGCCAGCAGCCGTGGACCAAGGCCGGGGCAGTACTTC. Drawing the rest from reference TRBV7-9 and TRBJ2-7, the complete variable domain is DTGVSQNPRHKITKRGQNVTFRCDPISEHNRLYWYRQTLGQGPEFLTYFQNEAQLEKSRLLSDRFSAERPKGSFSTLEIQRTEQGDSAMYLCASSRGPRPGQYFGPGTRLTVT.

J is TRBJ1-5 and V is TRBV7-2; D remains ambiguous. Trimming stripped 2 bases from V and 6 bases from J, with 8 bases between. Germline V gene lookup returns CDR1 SGHTA and CDR2 FQGNSA. This CDR3 spans 13 amino acids. CDR3 nucleotide sequence: TGTGCCAGCAGCTTAACGGAGGGTCAGCCCCAGCATTTT. Its translation is CASSLTEGQPQHF. Full variable domain (missing parts from reference TRBV7-2 and TRBJ1-5): GAGVSQSPSNKVTEKGKDVELRCDPISGHTALYWYRQSLGQGLEFLIYFQGNSAPDKSGLPSDRFSAERTGGSVSTLTIQRTQQEDSAVYLCASSLTEGQPQHFGDGTRLSIL.

The chain recombines TRBV14 with TRBJ1-1; D gene ambiguous. V was clipped by 0 bases and J by 9 bases, with 11 bases between them. The germline V gene encodes CDR1 SGHDN and CDR2 FVKESK. The CDR3 has 13 amino acids. CDR3 in DNA: TGTGCCAGCAGCCAAGATGCCGCGGTCAAAGCTTTCTTT. This encodes CASSQDAAVKAFF. Looking up the rest from reference TRBV14 and TRBJ1-1 gives the full variable domain: EAGVTQFPSHSVIEKGQTVTLRCDPISGHDNLYWYRRVMGKEIKFLLHFVKESKQDESGMPNNRFLAERTGGTYSTLKVQPAELEDSGVYFCASSQDAAVKAFFGQGTRLTVV.

The chain uses TRBV7-8 and TRBJ1-3; D is ambiguous. Per germline, CDR1 SGHVS and CDR2 FQNEAQ. Trimming stripped 1 base from V and 2 bases from J, with 9 bases between. This CDR3 region has 15 residues. The CDR3 sequence: CASSLEGIAGNTIYF. The CDR3 DNA reads TGTGCCAGCAGCTTAGAAGGGATAGCTGGAAACACCATATATTTT. The full variable domain, completed using reference TRBV7-8 and TRBJ1-3, is GAGVSQSPRYKVAKRGQDVALRCDPISGHVSLFWYQQALGQGPEFLTYFQNEAQLDKSGLPSDRFFAERPEGSVSTLKIQRTQQEDSAVYLCASSLEGIAGNTIYFGEGSWLTVV.

This clone was detected a few times. This rearrangement joins TRBV4-1 to TRBJ2-7, with TRBD2 matching over 9 bases. From germline, CDR1 is MGHRA and CDR2 YSYEKL. The V segment lost 0 bases and the J segment 0 bases; nucleotides outside the gene matches: 6. The CDR3 has 17 residues. The CDR3 reads CASSQEGAAGGSYEQYF. For the CDR3, the DNA is TGCGCCAGCAGCCAAGAAGGGGCAGCGGGGGGCTCCTACGAGCAGTACTTC.

There are a few counts of this clone. The V call is TRBV3-1 (or the pseudogene TRBV3-2), the J call TRBJ2-7; unclear D gene. CDR3 length: 11 amino acids. V was clipped by 0 bases and J by 3 bases, with 0 bases between them. Germline CDR1 is LGHDT and CDR2 is YNNKEL (reference sequence). The CDR3 sequence is CASSQDYEQYF. The CDR3 DNA follows: TGTGCCAGCAGCCAAGACTACGAGCAGTACTTC.

The CDR3: CASSLLDGGTYEQYF. The DNA for the CDR3 is TGTGCCAGCAGCTTACTCGACGGGGGAACCTACGAGCAGTACTTC. The V call is TRBV7-9, the J call TRBJ2-7; D possibly corresponds to TRBD2 (6 bases). This CDR3 comprises 15 residues. The germline gives CDR1 SEHNR, CDR2 FQNEAQ (reference sequence). The V gene lost 2 bases and the J gene lost 2 bases, with 13 bases spanning the gap. Full variable domain (rest looked up from reference TRBV7-9 and TRBJ2-7): DTGVSQNPRHKITKRGQNVTFRCDPISEHNRLYWYRQTLGQGPEFLTYFQNEAQLEKSRLLSDRFSAERPKGSFSTLEIQRTEQGDSAMYLCASSLLDGGTYEQYFGPGTRLTVT.

The chain has TRBV15 and TRBJ1-5; no reliable D call. The germline gives CDR1 LNHNV, CDR2 YYDKDF (reference sequence). Deletions cut 1 base from V and 3 bases from J, with 13 bases between. This CDR3 comprises 16 residues. The CDR3 region has the DNA TGTGCCACCAGCAGAGGAAAAAGGGAGAACAATCAGCCCCAGCATTTT. It codes for CATSRGKRENNQPQHF. Full variable domain (remainder filled in from reference TRBV15 and TRBJ1-5): DAMVIQNPRYQVTQFGKPVTLSCSQTLNHNVMYWYQQKSSQAPKLLFHYYDKDFNNEADTPDNFQSRRPNTSFCFLDIRSPGLGDTAMYLCATSRGKRENNQPQHFGDGTRLSIL.

This clone was counted between two and nine times. This chain connects TRBV28 to TRBJ2-7; D is undetermined. This CDR3 has 16 amino acids. In germline, CDR1 is MDHEN, CDR2 SYDVKM. V lost 1 base, J lost 2 bases, and 15 bases lay in between. In DNA, the CDR3 is TGTGCCAGCAGTTTATTCGCTGGCAGTAAGCCCTACGAGCAGTACTTC. This gives the protein CASSLFAGSKPYEQYF.

The chain has TRBV2 and TRBJ1-1, with a tentative D call TRBD1 (5 bases). V gave up 8 bases and J gave up 4 bases, with 17 bases separating them. The germline CDR1 and CDR2 sequences are SNHLY and FYNNEI. The CDR3 has 14 residues. The CDR3 nucleotides are TGTGCCAGCCAAACAGGTCATTATAGCACTGAAGCTTTCTTT. This codes for CASQTGHYSTEAFF.

There are a few counts of this clone. The V call is TRBV2, the J call TRBJ1-1, with D possibly TRBD1 on 5 matching bases. Deletions cut 6 bases from V and 1 base from J, with 9 bases between. Germline loops: CDR1 SNHLY, CDR2 FYNNEI. The CDR3 consists of 13 residues. CDR3 sequence reads: CASSWGRNTEAFF. The CDR3 DNA sequence: TGTGCCAGCAGCTGGGGACGGAACACTGAAGCTTTCTTT.

The gene calls are TRBV30 and TRBJ1-3, with a possible D match to TRBD1 (5 bases). The CDR3 runs 17 residues. Looked up from germline, CDR1 is GTSNPN and CDR2 is SVGIG (reference sequence). The V end was cut by 2 bases, the J end by 0 bases, with 17 bases between. The CDR3 loop reads CAWSPSEGTFSGNTIYF. CDR3 DNA sequence: TGTGCCTGGAGTCCCTCAGAAGGGACCTTCTCTGGAAACACCATATATTTT.

The rearrangement uses TRBV3-1 (or the pseudogene TRBV3-2) and TRBJ1-1, with TRBD1 identical over 7 bases. This CDR3 is built from 15 residues. V gave up 3 bases and J gave up 4 bases; unmatched junction bases: 8. Germline CDR1 and CDR2: LGHDT and YNNKEL (reference sequence). This CDR3 reads CASSQYRQGSTEAFF. CDR3 in DNA: TGTGCCAGCAGCCAGTACAGACAGGGAAGCACTGAAGCTTTCTTT.

The chain is built from TRBV4-3 and TRBJ2-7, with 9 bases matching TRBD2. Germline V lookup: CDR1 LGHNA, CDR2 YSLEER. This CDR3 comprises 15 residues. The J segment lost 1 base and the V segment lost 2 bases, leaving 3 bases of the junction unmatched. In nucleotides, the CDR3 is TGCGCCAGCAGCCAACATAGCGGGGGATCCTACGAGCAGTACTTC. Encoded protein: CASSQHSGGSYEQYF.

V gene TRBV5-6 combines with J gene TRBJ1-6; D may be TRBD1 (5 bases). Deletions cut 4 bases from V and 0 bases from J, with 11 bases between. The CDR3 covers 16 residues. Germline assignment: CDR1 SGHDT and CDR2 YYEEEE. CDR3 amino acids: CASSLRVSSYNSPLHF. CDR3 bases: TGTGCCAGCAGCCTCAGGGTGAGCTCCTATAATTCACCCCTCCACTTT.

The chain combines TRBV9 with TRBJ2-7; a weak D match, TRBD1 (5 bases). Per the germline V gene, CDR1 is SGDLS and CDR2 is YYNGEE. V lost 2 bases and J 2 bases, leaving 8 bases between the germline ends. CDR3 length: 13 amino acids. DNA for the CDR3: TGTGCCAGCAGCGTGGACACCACCTACGAGCAGTACTTC. This translates into CASSVDTTYEQYF.

J is TRBJ1-6 and V is TRBV5-4, with 10 bases matching TRBD1. J was trimmed by 9 bases and V by 3 bases; bases with no gene match: 3. The CDR3 has 14 residues. Germline V gene lookup returns CDR1 SGHNT and CDR2 YYREEE (reference sequence). In nucleotides, the CDR3 is TGTGCCAGCAGCTCGTGGACAGGGGGTTCACCCCTCCACTTT. Its translation: CASSSWTGGSPLHF. The full variable domain, with the rest looked up from reference TRBV5-4 and TRBJ1-6, is ETGVTQSPTHLIKTRGQQVTLRCSSQSGHNTVSWYQQALGQGPQFIFQYYREEENGRGNFPPRFSGLQFPNYSSELNVNALELDDSALYLCASSSWTGGSPLHFGNGTRLTVT.

The rearrangement links TRBV30 to TRBJ2-3, with D maybe TRBD2 (6 bases). Trimming removed 3 bases at V and 4 bases at J, with 14 bases between. The CDR3 totals 14 residues. Germline V CDR1 and CDR2: GTSNPN, SVGIG (reference sequence). The CDR3 reads CAWSPQRLADTQYF. The CDR3 DNA follows: TGTGCCTGGAGCCCCCAACGACTAGCAGATACGCAGTATTTT. Based on the CDR3 plus reference TRBV30 and TRBJ2-3, the full variable domain is SQTIHQWPATLVQPVGSPLSLECTVEGTSNPNLYWYRQAAGRGLQLLFYSVGIGQISSEVPQNLSASRPQDRQFILSSKKLLLSDSGFYLCAWSPQRLADTQYFGPGTRLTVL.

V is TRBV30 and J is TRBJ1-1; the D is unclear. This CDR3 region has 17 residues. In germline, CDR1 is GTSNPN, CDR2 SVGIG (reference sequence). Trimming pared 3 bases from V and 0 bases from J, leaving 20 bases between. The CDR3 region is CAWRKPHRADLNTEAFF. CDR3 bases: TGTGCCTGGAGGAAGCCGCACCGGGCAGACTTGAACACTGAAGCTTTCTTT.